The 25 T cell receptor beta chains in this list originate from one sample, sequenced in a study of blood T cell repertoires in COVID-19. Sequencing was performed with immunoSEQ multiplex PCR; in TCRdb, only in-frame clones are kept and a portion is missing. The sample consists of 150,000 or so clones, about 80% of them appearing once. The sample was peripheral blood. Receptor source: a woman of 80 years or more with acute or convalescent COVID-19.

The rearrangement links TRBV6-5 to TRBJ2-5; TRBD2 is a possible D gene (6 bases). The CDR3 runs to 14 residues. Germline-derived CDR1 and CDR2 are MNHEY and SVGAGI. V was cut by 0 bases and J by 4 bases, with 9 bases left in between. The CDR3 coding sequence is TGTGCCAGCAGTTACTCGGAGGGAAGAGAGACCCAGTACTTC. This gives the protein CASSYSEGRETQYF.

The chain recombines TRBV7-9 with TRBJ1-1; D remains unclear. V gave up 5 bases and J gave up 4 bases, with 14 bases separating them. Germline assignment: CDR1 SEHNR and CDR2 FQNEAQ (reference sequence). The CDR3 has 14 residues. CDR3 sequence reads: CASSGETGFTEAFF. CDR3 DNA sequence: TGTGCCAGCAGCGGGGAAACGGGGTTCACTGAAGCTTTCTTT.

This chain joins TRBV9 and TRBJ2-2; D remains unclear. This CDR3 is built from 16 residues. Germline V gives CDR1 SGDLS, CDR2 YYNGEE. V was clipped by 0 bases and J by 2 bases, with 11 bases between them. CDR3 nucleotides: TGTGCCAGCAGCGTAGAATGGAGTGGAAACACCGGGGAGCTGTTTTTT. Protein product: CASSVEWSGNTGELFF.

The chain uses TRBV7-9 and TRBJ1-4, with 7 nucleotides matching TRBD1. Trimming took 2 bases from V and 8 from J; bases not matched to a gene: 11. Germline CDR1 SEHNR, CDR2 FQNEAQ (reference sequence). The CDR3 consists of 16 residues. Here the CDR3 DNA reads TGTGCCAGCAGCTTAAGGGGGCCGACTGGCGGCGAAAAACTGTTTTTT. Protein sequence: CASSLRGPTGGEKLFF. Looking up the rest from reference TRBV7-9 and TRBJ1-4 gives the full variable domain: DTGVSQNPRHKITKRGQNVTFRCDPISEHNRLYWYRQTLGQGPEFLTYFQNEAQLEKSRLLSDRFSAERPKGSFSTLEIQRTEQGDSAMYLCASSLRGPTGGEKLFFGSGTQLSVL.

V and J are TRBV29-1 and TRBJ2-1, with TRBD2 identical over 12 bases. Germline V gives CDR1 SQVTM, CDR2 ANQGSEA. V trimming: 6 bases; J trimming: 2 bases; junction bases outside the gene matches: 11. The CDR3 totals 17 residues. CDR3 nucleotides: TGCAGCGTGGTGGGACTAGCGGGCCCCAGAACCTACAATGAGCAGTTCTTC. Translation gives CSVVGLAGPRTYNEQFF.

The chain links TRBV6-6 to TRBJ1-2, with 9 bases identical to TRBD1. V lost 2 bases and J lost 5; bases outside the gene matches: 9. Germline CDR1 is MNHNY and CDR2 is SVGAGI (reference sequence). The CDR3 totals 16 residues. The CDR3 DNA sequence: TGTGCCAGCAGTTACGACCGGGACAGGGAGGGGTATGGCTACACCTTC. Its translation is CASSYDRDREGYGYTF.

This chain uses TRBV4-1 with TRBJ2-2, with 7 nucleotides matching TRBD2. Germline trimming cut 4 bases from V and 7 bases from J; bases unmatched to any gene: 12. Germline V CDR1 and CDR2: MGHRA, YSYEKL. The CDR3 length is 16 residues. CDR3 region: CASSPLSGLEGGELFF. Written as DNA, the CDR3 is TGCGCCAGCAGCCCGCTTTCAGGACTAGAGGGCGGGGAGCTGTTTTTT.

The V call is TRBV12-3 or TRBV12-4, the J call TRBJ1-2; the match to TRBD1 covers 9 bases. The V gene end was trimmed by 7 bases and the J gene end by 6 bases; junction bases not matched to a gene: 6. This CDR3 contains 13 residues. The CDR3 region is CASTRTGADGYTF. The CDR3 DNA reads as TGTGCCAGCACCAGGACAGGGGCGGATGGCTACACCTTC.

This clone was seen only once. J is TRBJ1-3 and V is TRBV5-1; 7 bases match TRBD1. The CDR3 runs to 15 residues. The germline V gene encodes CDR1 SGHRS and CDR2 YFSETQ. J lost 4 bases, V lost 3 bases, and 7 bases had no gene match. The CDR3 DNA reads TGCGCCAGCAGCTCGACAGGGACCGAAGGAAACACCATATATTTT. Translated, it gives CASSSTGTEGNTIYF.

The DNA for the CDR3 is TGTGCCAGCAGTCCCAGGGCGGGCGGGAGTGCCAAAAACATTCAGTACTTC. This codes for CASSPRAGGSAKNIQYF. V usage is TRBV6-2 or TRBV6-3 and J usage is TRBJ2-4, with 7 positions matching TRBD2. Germline CDR1 reads MNHEY; CDR2 reads SVGEGT. The CDR3 has 17 residues. The V segment lost 5 bases and the J segment 1 base; nucleotides outside the gene matches: 11.

J is TRBJ2-5 and V is TRBV30; 14 bases line up with TRBD2. V gave up 5 bases and J gave up 4 bases; unmatched junction bases: 0. The CDR3 runs to 13 residues. Per germline, CDR1 GTSNPN and CDR2 SVGIG (reference sequence). The CDR3 region has the DNA TGTGCCTGGGGGACTAGCGGGGGAGAGACCCAGTACTTC. Translation gives CAWGTSGGETQYF.

V gene TRBV11-2 combines with J gene TRBJ1-1; D is perhaps TRBD1 (6 bases). Trimming cost V 5 bases and J 0 bases, with 13 bases left between them. Germline-derived CDR1 and CDR2 are SGHAT and FQNNGV. This CDR3 contains 15 residues. CDR3 loop: CASSPHGQLNTEAFF. The CDR3 coding sequence is TGTGCCAGCAGCCCGCACGGACAGCTGAACACTGAAGCTTTCTTT.

The chain combines TRBV7-2 with TRBJ1-1; 9 nucleotides agree with TRBD1. There are 13 residues in the CDR3. Unmatched junction bases numbered 3, after V lost 4 bases and J lost 6 bases. Germline CDR1 reads SGHTA; CDR2 reads FQGNSA. Here the CDR3 reads CASSWDRASEAFF. In nucleotides, the CDR3 is TGTGCCAGCAGCTGGGACAGGGCGTCTGAAGCTTTCTTT.

This chain connects TRBV21-1 to TRBJ2-2; no check of the table's D call, TRBD1, against the DNA was made. TRBV21-1 represents a pseudogene. CDR3 size: 15 residues. The CDR3 nucleotides read TGTGCCAGCAGCAAAGCTCCCACGAACACCGGGGAGCTGTTTTTT. Protein: CASSKAPTNTGELFF.

The chain combines TRBV30 with TRBJ2-3; 7 bases match TRBD2. The V gene end was trimmed by 0 bases and the J gene end by 3 bases; junction bases not matched to a gene: 6. CDR1 is GTSNPN and CDR2 is SVGIG in the germline V gene (reference sequence). There are 15 residues in the CDR3. CDR3 DNA sequence: TGTGCCTGGAGTGTACAAGCGGGACGGACAGATACGCAGTATTTT. It is translated as CAWSVQAGRTDTQYF.

The rearrangement joins TRBV18 to TRBJ2-7, with TRBD2 as a possible D gene (6 bases). Per germline, CDR1 KGHSH and CDR2 LQKENI. The V end lost 7 bases, the J end lost 6 bases, and 19 bases lay between the germline ends. This CDR3 spans 14 amino acids. As DNA, the CDR3 is TGTGCCAGCTTAGGCCCGGAGGGGATGGTCGAGCAGTACTTC. This encodes CASLGPEGMVEQYF. Full variable domain (outside the CDR3, taken from reference TRBV18 and TRBJ2-7): NAGVMQNPRHLVRRRGQEARLRCSPMKGHSHVYWYRQLPEEGLKFMVYLQKENIIDESGMPKERFSAEFPKEGPSILRIQQVVRGDSAAYFCASLGPEGMVEQYFGPGTRLTVT.

The chain couples TRBV2 to TRBJ2-5; 11 bases map to TRBD2. Germline CDR1 and CDR2: SNHLY and FYNNEI. The CDR3 spans 15 residues. V trimming: 3 bases; J trimming: 7 bases; junction bases outside the gene matches: 7. The CDR3 nucleotides read TGTGCCAGCAGTGAGCAACTAGCGGGAGAGGTGACCCAGTACTTC. Its translation: CASSEQLAGEVTQYF.

The gene calls are TRBV19 and TRBJ2-4, with 11 positions matching TRBD2. This CDR3 is 14 amino acids long. CDR1 and CDR2 from the germline V gene are LNHDA and SQIVND (reference sequence). The ends lost 4 bases at V and 5 bases at J; junction bases unmatched: 1. The CDR3 spells CASSRGLAENIQYF. Written as DNA, the CDR3 is TGTGCCAGTAGTAGGGGACTAGCGGAAAACATTCAGTACTTC.

This chain links TRBV10-3 with TRBJ2-7, with 10 bases aligning to TRBD1. Germline V CDR1 and CDR2: ENHRY, SYGVKD. The CDR3 consists of 12 residues. The V and J ends lost 7 bases and 4 bases, in that order; junction bases with no gene match: 1. The CDR3: CAITDRGYEQYF. The CDR3 bases are TGTGCCATCACGGACAGGGGGTACGAGCAGTACTTC.

The chain joins TRBV2 to TRBJ2-7, with a tentative D call TRBD1 (6 bases). Germline V gene lookup returns CDR1 SNHLY and CDR2 FYNNEI. The CDR3 length is 12 residues. V was shortened by 6 bases and J by 8 bases, with 14 bases between the two germline ends. In DNA form, the CDR3 reads TGTGCCAGCAGACCGACAGGACCCAAGCAGTACTTC. It yields the protein CASRPTGPKQYF. Complete variable domain (other parts from reference TRBV2 and TRBJ2-7): EPEVTQTPSHQVTQMGQEVILRCVPISNHLYFYWYRQILGQKVEFLVSFYNNEISEKSEIFDDQFSVERPDGSNFTLKIRSTKLEDSAMYFCASRPTGPKQYFGPGTRLTVT.

The table lists this clone with a count of one. Here the CDR3 DNA reads TGCGCCAGCAGCATCGGACAGTCCGAAGAGACCCAGTACTTC. Residues: CASSIGQSEETQYF. This chain joins TRBV5-1 and TRBJ2-5; TRBD1 might be the D (6 bases). Germline lookup yields CDR1 SGHRS and CDR2 YFSETQ. V lost 4 bases to trimming and J lost 3 bases, with 13 bases between them. CDR3 length equals 14 residues.

The rearrangement uses TRBV5-1 and TRBJ2-1; D perhaps matches TRBD2 (5 bases). V lost 3 bases and J lost 4, with 11 bases in between. The CDR3 covers 14 residues. CDR1 and CDR2 (germline): SGHRS, YFSETQ. CDR3 nucleotide sequence: TGCGCCAGCAGCTCCCAACTAGTGTACAATGAGCAGTTCTTC. Its translation: CASSSQLVYNEQFF. The full variable domain, with the rest looked up from reference TRBV5-1 and TRBJ2-1, is KAGVTQTPRYLIKTRGQQVTLSCSPISGHRSVSWYQQTPGQGLQFLFEYFSETQRNKGNFPGRFSGRQFSNSRSEMNVSTLELGDSALYLCASSSQLVYNEQFFGPGTRLTVL.

The rearrangement uses TRBV7-6 and TRBJ2-7, with 11 bases aligning to TRBD1. There are 14 residues in the CDR3. With 5 bases clipped from V and 2 bases from J, the junction kept 2 bases outside the gene matches. Germline V gene data show CDR1 as SGHVS and CDR2 as FNYEAQ. CDR3 in amino acids: CASSQGQGAYEQYF. CDR3 in DNA: TGTGCCAGCAGCCAGGGACAGGGGGCCTACGAGCAGTACTTC.

The V call is TRBV6-1, the J call TRBJ1-1; D is unclear. V dropped 2 bases and J dropped 2 bases, with 9 bases sitting between them. There are 14 residues in the CDR3. Per germline, CDR1 MNHNS and CDR2 SASEGT. CDR3 nucleotide sequence: TGTGCCAGCAGTGAATTGGCAATTAACACTGAAGCTTTCTTT. This gives the protein CASSELAINTEAFF.

The DNA of the CDR3 is TGTGCCATCAGTGAGGCAGGGGATGGTAGTCAGCCCCAGCATTTT. Translated, it gives CAISEAGDGSQPQHF. The V and J genes are TRBV10-3 and TRBJ1-5; TRBD1 might be the D (6 bases). CDR1 ENHRY and CDR2 SYGVKD come from the germline V gene. The CDR3 runs 15 residues. V was trimmed by 2 bases and J by 6 bases, leaving 14 bases between them.